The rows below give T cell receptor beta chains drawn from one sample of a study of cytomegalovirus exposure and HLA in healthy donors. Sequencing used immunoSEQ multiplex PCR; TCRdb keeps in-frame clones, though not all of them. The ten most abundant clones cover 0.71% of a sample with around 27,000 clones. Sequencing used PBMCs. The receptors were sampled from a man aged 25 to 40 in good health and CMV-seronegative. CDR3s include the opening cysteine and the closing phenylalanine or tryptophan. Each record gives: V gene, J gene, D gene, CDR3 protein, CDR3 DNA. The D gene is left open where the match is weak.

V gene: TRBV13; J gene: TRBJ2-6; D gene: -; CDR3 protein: CASRAPGVFGANVLTF; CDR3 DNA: TGTGCCAGCAGGGCCCCAGGGGTCTTCGGGGCCAACGTCCTGACTTTC
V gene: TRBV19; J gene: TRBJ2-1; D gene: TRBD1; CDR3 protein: CASTAPIDRGNEQFF; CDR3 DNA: TGTGCCAGTACCGCACCAATCGACAGGGGCAATGAGCAGTTCTTC
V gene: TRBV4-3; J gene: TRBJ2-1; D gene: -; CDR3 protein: CASSHAQEGNVNEQFF; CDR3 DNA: TGCGCCAGCAGCCACGCGCAGGAGGGGAATGTAAATGAGCAGTTCTTC
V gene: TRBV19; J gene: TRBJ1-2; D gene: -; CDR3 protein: CASSYTGRIPNYGYTF; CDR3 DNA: TGTGCCAGTAGTTATACAGGCAGAATACCTAACTATGGCTACACCTTC
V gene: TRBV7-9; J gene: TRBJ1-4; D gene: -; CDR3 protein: CASSSNGFDEKLFF; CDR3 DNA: TGTGCCAGCAGCTCGAACGGGTTTGATGAAAAACTGTTTTTT
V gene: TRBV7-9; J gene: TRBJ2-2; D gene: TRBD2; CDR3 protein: CASSIRLADPTGELFF; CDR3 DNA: TGTGCCAGCAGCATCCGACTAGCGGACCCCACCGGGGAGCTGTTTTTT
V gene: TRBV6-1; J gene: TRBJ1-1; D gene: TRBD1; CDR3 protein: CASRGDRGRGTEAFF; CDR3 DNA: TGTGCCAGCAGGGGGGACAGGGGGCGAGGAACTGAAGCTTTCTTT
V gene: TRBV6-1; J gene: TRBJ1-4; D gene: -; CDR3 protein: CASKEGQEGAEKLFF; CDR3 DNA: TGTGCCAGCAAGGAAGGGCAAGAAGGGGCCGAAAAACTGTTTTTT
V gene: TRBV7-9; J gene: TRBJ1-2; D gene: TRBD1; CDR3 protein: CASSGGGTGVNYGYTF; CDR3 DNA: TGTGCCAGCAGCGGTGGGGGGACAGGGGTGAACTATGGCTACACCTTC
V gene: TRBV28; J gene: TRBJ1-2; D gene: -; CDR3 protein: CASTEGQGQGYTF; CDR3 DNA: TGTGCCAGCACCGAAGGGCAGGGGCAGGGCTACACCTTC
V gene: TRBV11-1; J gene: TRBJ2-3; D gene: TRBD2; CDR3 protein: CASSLALAVDTQYF; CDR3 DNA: TGTGCCAGCAGCTTAGCACTAGCGGTAGATACGCAGTATTTT
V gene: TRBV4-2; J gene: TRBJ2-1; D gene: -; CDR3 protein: CASSQHLDKNEQFF; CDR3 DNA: TGTGCCAGCAGCCAACATCTTGACAAGAATGAGCAGTTCTTC
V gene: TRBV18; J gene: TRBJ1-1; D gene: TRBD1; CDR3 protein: CASSPLGDSDEAFF; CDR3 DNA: TGTGCCAGCTCACCACTCGGGGACAGCGATGAAGCTTTCTTT
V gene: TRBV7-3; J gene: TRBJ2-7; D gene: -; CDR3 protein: CASSLFPLYEQYF; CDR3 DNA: TGTGCCAGCAGCTTATTTCCTCTCTACGAGCAGTACTTC
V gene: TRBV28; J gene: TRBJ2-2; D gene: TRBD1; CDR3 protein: CASSSLTGVGFTGELFF; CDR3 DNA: TGTGCCAGCAGTTCCCTAACAGGGGTTGGGTTCACCGGGGAGCTGTTTTTT
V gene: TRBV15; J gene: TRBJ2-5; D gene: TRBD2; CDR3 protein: CATSTFSGGARETQYF; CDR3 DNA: TGTGCCACCAGCACCTTTAGCGGGGGGGCTCGGGAGACCCAGTACTTC
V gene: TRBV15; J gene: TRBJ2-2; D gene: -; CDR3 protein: CATSRGSNTGELFF; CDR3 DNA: TGTGCCACCAGCAGAGGGAGCAACACCGGGGAGCTGTTTTTT
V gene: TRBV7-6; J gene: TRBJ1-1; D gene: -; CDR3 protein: CASSRQYMNTEAFF; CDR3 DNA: TGTGCCAGCAGCCGACAGTACATGAACACTGAAGCTTTCTTT
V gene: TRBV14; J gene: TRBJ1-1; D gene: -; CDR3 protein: CASSQPGVSSEAFF; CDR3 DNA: TGTGCCAGCAGCCAGCCAGGGGTTTCATCTGAAGCTTTCTTT
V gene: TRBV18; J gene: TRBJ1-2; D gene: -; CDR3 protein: CASSVRTSDGYTF; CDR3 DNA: TGTGCCAGCTCGGTTAGGACATCTGATGGCTACACCTTC
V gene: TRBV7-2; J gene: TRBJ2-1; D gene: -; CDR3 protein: CASSPPPTGFNEQFF; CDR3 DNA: TGTGCCAGCAGCCCCCCACCTACAGGTTTTAATGAGCAGTTCTTC
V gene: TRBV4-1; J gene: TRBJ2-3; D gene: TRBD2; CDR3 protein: CASSQELAGKRGGTDTQYF; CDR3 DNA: TGCGCCAGCAGCCAAGAACTAGCGGGAAAGAGAGGGGGTACAGATACGCAGTATTTT
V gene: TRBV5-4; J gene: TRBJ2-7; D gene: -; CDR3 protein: CASSPINREHEQYF; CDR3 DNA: TGTGCCAGCAGTCCTATTAACAGGGAACACGAGCAGTACTTC
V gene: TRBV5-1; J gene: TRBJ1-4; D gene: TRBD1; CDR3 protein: CASSSQRTGGGEKLFF; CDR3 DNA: TGCGCCAGCAGCTCCCAAAGGACAGGGGGAGGTGAAAAACTGTTTTTT
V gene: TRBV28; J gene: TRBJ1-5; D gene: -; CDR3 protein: CASSPPVAAADQPQHF; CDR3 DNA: TGTGCCAGCAGTCCTCCGGTGGCCGCGGCCGATCAGCCCCAGCATTTT
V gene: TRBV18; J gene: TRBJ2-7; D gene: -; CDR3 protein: CASSPLGASEIEQYF; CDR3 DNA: TGTGCCAGCTCACCGCTCGGGGCTAGCGAAATCGAGCAGTACTTC
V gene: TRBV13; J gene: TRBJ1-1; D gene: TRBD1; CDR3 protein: CASRPTRDRVNTEAFF; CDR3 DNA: TGTGCCAGCAGACCTACCCGGGACAGGGTGAACACTGAAGCTTTCTTT
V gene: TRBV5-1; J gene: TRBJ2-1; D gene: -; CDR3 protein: CASSLDAYEQFF; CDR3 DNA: TGCGCCAGCAGCTTGGATGCGTATGAGCAGTTCTTC
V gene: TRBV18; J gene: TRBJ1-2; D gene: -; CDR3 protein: CASSPLQGSHGYTF; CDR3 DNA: TGTGCCAGCTCACCACTTCAGGGATCCCATGGCTACACCTTC
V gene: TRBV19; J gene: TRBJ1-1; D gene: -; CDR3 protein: CASSIEALRTEAFF; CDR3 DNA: TGTGCCAGTAGTATAGAAGCCCTACGGACTGAAGCTTTCTTT
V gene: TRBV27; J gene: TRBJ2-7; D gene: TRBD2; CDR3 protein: CASSLREAEDEQYF; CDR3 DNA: TGTGCCAGCAGTTTACGGGAGGCTGAGGACGAGCAGTACTTC
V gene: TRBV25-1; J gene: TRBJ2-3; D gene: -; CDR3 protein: CASSLADSTDTQYF; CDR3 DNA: TGTGCCAGCAGTTTAGCGGATAGCACAGATACGCAGTATTTT
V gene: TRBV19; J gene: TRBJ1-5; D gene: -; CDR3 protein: CASSGLTYQPQHF; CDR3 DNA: TGTGCCTCTAGCGGGCTTACCTATCAGCCCCAGCATTTT
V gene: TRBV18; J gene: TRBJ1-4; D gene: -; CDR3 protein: CASSPRGADSSGEKLFF; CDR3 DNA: TGTGCCAGCTCACCACGTGGGGCTGACAGTAGTGGTGAAAAACTGTTTTTT
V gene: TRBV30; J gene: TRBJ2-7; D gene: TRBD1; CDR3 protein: CAWDIGTGEQYF; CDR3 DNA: TGTGCCTGGGACATCGGGACAGGCGAGCAGTACTTC